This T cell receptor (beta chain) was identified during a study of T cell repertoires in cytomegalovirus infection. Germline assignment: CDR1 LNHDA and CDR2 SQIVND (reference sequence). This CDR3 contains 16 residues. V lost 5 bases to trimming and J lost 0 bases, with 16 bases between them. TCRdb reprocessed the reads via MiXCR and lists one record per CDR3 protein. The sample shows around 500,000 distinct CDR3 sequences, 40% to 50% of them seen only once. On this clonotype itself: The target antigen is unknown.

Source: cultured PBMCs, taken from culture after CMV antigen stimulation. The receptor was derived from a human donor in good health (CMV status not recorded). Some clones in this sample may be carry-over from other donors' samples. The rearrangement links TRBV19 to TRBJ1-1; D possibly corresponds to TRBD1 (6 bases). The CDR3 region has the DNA TGTGCCAGTAGTCGCTCCTATGGGACAATGAACACTGAAGCTTTCTTT. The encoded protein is CASSRSYGTMNTEAFF.